The entry below gives a single T cell receptor beta chain sequence along with its context. V was pared by 5 bases and J by 5 bases, with 6 bases of the junction left unmatched. Germline CDR1 SEHNR, CDR2 FQNEAQ (reference sequence). This CDR3 has 14 residues. This record comes from a study of blood T cell repertoires in COVID-19. Across the whole study: Acute-phase and convalescent COVID-19 samples originated in the United States, Italy and Spain. From T cells, B-cell-depleted T cells, or PBMCs came the material, which was cDNA or gDNA.

As handled by the study authors: The assay estimated nucleated cells by amplifying reference gene primers. Only in-frame clones appear in the TCRdb table, and some are missing; sequencing was by immunoSEQ multiplex PCR. V and J calls plus clone size are reproduced from that table; the DNA served to infer D and trimming. Of some 97,000 clones detected, approximately 90% appear once; the ten largest clones hold about 1.9%. J is TRBJ2-5 and V is TRBV7-9, with 9 bases matching TRBD1. The sample was peripheral blood. The sequence was obtained from a man in his forties or fifties with active COVID-19. Written as DNA, the CDR3 is TGTGCCAGCAGCCCTACAGGGGGCAGGGAGACCCAGTACTTC. It encodes CASSPTGGRETQYF.